Below are 11 T cell receptor beta chains sequenced from a single sample in a study of memory CD4+ T cells and cytomegalovirus serostatus. Clones were sequenced by immunoSEQ multiplex PCR, and TCRdb holds only the in-frame ones, with some missing. The data contain about 56,000 clones, about 70% of them singletons. The sort gate was single viable CD3+CD4+CD8-CD45RO+ cells for memory CD4+ T cells. Sequences were obtained from memory CD4+ T cells from blood. The receptors were sampled from an adult in good health and CMV-seropositive.

This chain joins TRBV9 and TRBJ1-1, with TRBD1 as a possible D gene (6 bases). CDR1 SGDLS and CDR2 YYNGEE come from the germline V gene. Deletions cut 0 bases from V and 1 base from J, with 7 bases between. The CDR3 has 14 amino acids. As DNA, the CDR3 is TGTGCCAGCAGCGTAGGGACAGCGAACACTGAAGCTTTCTTT. It codes for CASSVGTANTEAFF.

The CDR3 loop reads CASSLAQGPLYGYTF. CDR3 DNA sequence: TGTGCCAGCAGCTTAGCGCAGGGGCCCCTATATGGCTACACCTTC. The V and J genes are TRBV7-2 and TRBJ1-2; possible D gene TRBD1, 6 bases. The germline V gene has CDR1 SGHTA and CDR2 FQGNSA. CDR3 length: 15 residues. V was clipped by 0 bases and J by 5 bases, with 13 bases between them. Full variable domain (outside the CDR3, taken from reference TRBV7-2 and TRBJ1-2): GAGVSQSPSNKVTEKGKDVELRCDPISGHTALYWYRQSLGQGLEFLIYFQGNSAPDKSGLPSDRFSAERTGGSVSTLTIQRTQQEDSAVYLCASSLAQGPLYGYTFGSGTRLTVV.

The V and J genes are TRBV29-1 and TRBJ1-1; D is unclear. V was pared by 7 bases and J by 1 base, with 7 bases between. In germline, CDR1 is SQVTM, CDR2 ANQGSEA. This CDR3 has 11 residues. The CDR3 spells CSAGPNTEAFF. CDR3 DNA: TGCAGCGCCGGTCCGAACACTGAAGCTTTCTTT. Drawing the rest from reference TRBV29-1 and TRBJ1-1, the complete variable domain is SAVISQKPSRDICQRGTSLTIQCQVDSQVTMMFWYRQQPGQSLTLIATANQGSEATYESGFVIDKFPISRPNLTFSTLTVSNMSPEDSSIYLCSAGPNTEAFFGQGTRLTVV.

The chain recombines TRBV7-2 with TRBJ2-7; possibly TRBD1 for D (5 bases). Trimming pared 4 bases from V and 5 bases from J, leaving 9 bases between. The CDR3 spans 12 residues. The V gene's germline CDR1 is SGHTA and CDR2 FQGNSA. DNA of the CDR3: TGTGCCAGCAGCTCTACAGGAGACGAGCAGTACTTC. Translation gives CASSSTGDEQYF.

The V gene is TRBV11-2, the J gene TRBJ2-3; TRBD2 is a possible D gene (6 bases). Trimming pared 1 base from V and 2 bases from J, leaving 7 bases between. There are 14 residues in the CDR3. Germline V lookup: CDR1 SGHAT, CDR2 FQNNGV. The CDR3 DNA follows: TGTGCCAGCAGCTTAGGGGACTTCACAGATACGCAGTATTTT. Protein sequence: CASSLGDFTDTQYF. The complete variable domain, with remaining parts taken from reference TRBV11-2 and TRBJ2-3, reads EAGVAQSPRYKIIEKRQSVAFWCNPISGHATLYWYQQILGQGPKLLIQFQNNGVVDDSQLPKDRFSAERLKGVDSTLKIQPAKLEDSAVYLCASSLGDFTDTQYFGPGTRLTVL.

The chain employs TRBV15 and TRBJ1-5; TRBD1 matches 8 bases. This CDR3 spans 18 amino acids. V trimming: 5 bases; J trimming: 1 base; junction bases outside the gene matches: 13. Germline-derived CDR1 and CDR2 are LNHNV and YYDKDF (reference sequence). The CDR3 bases are TGTGCCACCAGCGAACGGACAGGGAGTTTTTGGAGCAATCAGCCCCAGCATTTT. Amino acids: CATSERTGSFWSNQPQHF.

The chain links TRBV18 to TRBJ2-3; D gene uncertain. CDR1 KGHSH and CDR2 LQKENI come from the germline V gene. The CDR3 loop spans 14 amino acids. Trimming took 4 bases from V and 4 from J, leaving 12 bases between them. CDR3 protein: CASSLENLADTQYF. The CDR3 region has the DNA TGTGCCAGCTCACTTGAAAACCTAGCAGATACGCAGTATTTT. The whole variable domain, filled in from reference TRBV18 and TRBJ2-3, reads NAGVMQNPRHLVRRRGQEARLRCSPMKGHSHVYWYRQLPEEGLKFMVYLQKENIIDESGMPKERFSAEFPKEGPSILRIQQVVRGDSAAYFCASSLENLADTQYFGPGTRLTVL.

The rearrangement uses TRBV10-1 and TRBJ2-1; D uncertain. CDR3 length equals 13 residues. Per germline, CDR1 WNHNN and CDR2 SYGVQD (reference sequence). Trimming removed 3 bases from V and 9 bases from J, with 12 bases in between. This chain's CDR3 is CASSESLGGEQFF. The CDR3 DNA reads as TGCGCCAGCAGTGAATCATTGGGTGGTGAGCAGTTCTTC.

V is TRBV29-1 and J is TRBJ2-2; TRBD1 matches 9 bases. Per germline, CDR1 SQVTM and CDR2 ANQGSEA. The CDR3 sequence is 13 residues long. J was trimmed by 7 bases and V by 6 bases; bases with no gene match: 6. The CDR3 coding sequence is TGCAGCGTGGCACAGGGGGCGGGCGGGGAGCTGTTTTTT. Its translation is CSVAQGAGGELFF.

This chain joins TRBV30 and TRBJ1-3; possibly TRBD1 for D (5 bases). V dropped 0 bases and J dropped 2 bases, with 11 bases sitting between them. Germline V CDR1 and CDR2: GTSNPN, SVGIG (reference sequence). The length of the CDR3 is 15 residues. CDR3 amino acids: CAWSVPAGTGNTIYF. DNA of the CDR3: TGTGCCTGGAGTGTACCCGCAGGGACTGGAAACACCATATATTTT.

This chain connects TRBV29-1 to TRBJ1-2; perhaps TRBD1 as D (6 bases). V lost 1 base and J lost 4, with 22 bases in between. Looked up from germline, CDR1 is SQVTM and CDR2 is ANQGSEA. The CDR3 is 17 amino acids. The CDR3 sequence: CSVEGGGVGVISYGYTF. The CDR3 coding sequence is TGCAGCGTTGAAGGGGGGGGCGTCGGTGTGATATCCTATGGCTACACCTTC.